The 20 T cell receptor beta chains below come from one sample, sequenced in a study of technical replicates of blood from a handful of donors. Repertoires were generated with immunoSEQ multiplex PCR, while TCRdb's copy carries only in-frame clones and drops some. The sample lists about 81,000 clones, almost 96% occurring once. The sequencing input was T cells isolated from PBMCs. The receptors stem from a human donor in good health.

CDR3 loop: CASSFLGQGASYEQYF. As DNA, the CDR3 is TGTGCCAGCAGCTTCTTGGGACAGGGGGCGTCCTACGAGCAGTACTTC. V gene TRBV21-1 combines with J gene TRBJ2-7; the table calls TRBD1, which could not be checked here. TRBV21-1 corresponds to a pseudogene. The CDR3 consists of 16 residues.

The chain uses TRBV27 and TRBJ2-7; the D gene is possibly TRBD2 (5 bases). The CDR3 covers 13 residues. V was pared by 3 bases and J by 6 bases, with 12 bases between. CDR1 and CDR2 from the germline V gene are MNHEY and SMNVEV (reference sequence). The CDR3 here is CASSFAPGSEQYF. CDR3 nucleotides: TGTGCCAGCAGTTTTGCCCCGGGAAGCGAGCAGTACTTC.

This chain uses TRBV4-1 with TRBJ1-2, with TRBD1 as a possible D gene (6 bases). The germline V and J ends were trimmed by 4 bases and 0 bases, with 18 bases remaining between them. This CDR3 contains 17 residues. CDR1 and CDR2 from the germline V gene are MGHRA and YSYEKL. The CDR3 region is CASSLGGRGSSNYGYTF. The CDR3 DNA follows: TGCGCCAGCAGCCTAGGGGGAAGGGGCTCTTCTAACTATGGCTACACCTTC.

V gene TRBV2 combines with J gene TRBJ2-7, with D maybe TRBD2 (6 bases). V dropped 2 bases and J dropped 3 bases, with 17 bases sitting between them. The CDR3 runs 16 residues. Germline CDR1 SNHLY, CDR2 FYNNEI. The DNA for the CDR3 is TGTGCCAGCAGTGAAAGTTCAGGCGGGGCAGGCTACGAGCAGTACTTC. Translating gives CASSESSGGAGYEQYF.

The CDR3, as DNA: TGTGCCAGCAGTCCTTCTACCATCTATGAGCAGTTCTTC. Encoded protein: CASSPSTIYEQFF. V and J are TRBV27 and TRBJ2-1; D not resolved. The CDR3 has 13 amino acids. Per germline, CDR1 MNHEY and CDR2 SMNVEV (reference sequence). The V end was cut by 5 bases, the J end by 8 bases, with 13 bases between.

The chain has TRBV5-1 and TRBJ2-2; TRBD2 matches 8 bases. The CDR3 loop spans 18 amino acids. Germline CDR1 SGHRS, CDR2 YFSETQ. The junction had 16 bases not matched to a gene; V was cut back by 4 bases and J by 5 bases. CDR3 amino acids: CASSKRAGEGSRTGELFF. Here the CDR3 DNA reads TGCGCCAGCAGCAAAAGAGCGGGAGAGGGTTCAAGAACCGGGGAGCTGTTTTTT.

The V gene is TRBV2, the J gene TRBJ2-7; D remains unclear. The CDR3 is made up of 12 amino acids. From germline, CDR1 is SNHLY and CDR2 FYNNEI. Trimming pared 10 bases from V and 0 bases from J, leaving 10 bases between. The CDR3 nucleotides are TGTGCCACCCTTACAAGCTCCTACGAGCAGTACTTC. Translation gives CATLTSSYEQYF.

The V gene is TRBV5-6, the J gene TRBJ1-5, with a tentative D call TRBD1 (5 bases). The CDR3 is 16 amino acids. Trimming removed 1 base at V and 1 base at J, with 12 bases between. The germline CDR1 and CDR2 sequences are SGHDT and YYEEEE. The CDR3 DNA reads TGTGCCAGCAGCTTGTCCTCAGGGTTGAGCAATCAGCCCCAGCATTTT. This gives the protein CASSLSSGLSNQPQHF.

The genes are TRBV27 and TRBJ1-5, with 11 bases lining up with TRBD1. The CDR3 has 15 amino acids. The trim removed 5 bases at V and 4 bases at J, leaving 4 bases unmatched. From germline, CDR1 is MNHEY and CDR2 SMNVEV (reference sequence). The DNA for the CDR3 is TGTGCCAGCAGTCCCGGGACAGGGGGAAATCAGCCCCAGCATTTT. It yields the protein CASSPGTGGNQPQHF.

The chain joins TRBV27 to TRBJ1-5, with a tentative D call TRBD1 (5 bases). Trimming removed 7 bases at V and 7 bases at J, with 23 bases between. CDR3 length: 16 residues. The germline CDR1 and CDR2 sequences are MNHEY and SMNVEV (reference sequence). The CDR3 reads CASNPSSGTLGQPQHF. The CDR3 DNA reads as TGTGCCAGCAACCCTTCCTCAGGGACTTTGGGACAGCCCCAGCATTTT.

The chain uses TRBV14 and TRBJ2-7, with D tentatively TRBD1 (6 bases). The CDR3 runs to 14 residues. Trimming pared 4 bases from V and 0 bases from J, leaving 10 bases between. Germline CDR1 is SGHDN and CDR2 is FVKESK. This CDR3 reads CASSPTGISYEQYF. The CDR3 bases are TGTGCCAGCAGCCCCACAGGGATCTCCTACGAGCAGTACTTC.

In DNA form, the CDR3 reads TGTGCCAGCAGTGAATCGCGGGGGTGGACAGATACGCAGTATTTT. It encodes CASSESRGWTDTQYF. The chain links TRBV25-1 to TRBJ2-3; TRBD2 matches at 7 bases. J gave up 3 bases and V 1 base, and 4 bases lay outside the gene matches. CDR1 is MGHDK, CDR2 SYGVNS, per germline. The CDR3 length is 15 residues.

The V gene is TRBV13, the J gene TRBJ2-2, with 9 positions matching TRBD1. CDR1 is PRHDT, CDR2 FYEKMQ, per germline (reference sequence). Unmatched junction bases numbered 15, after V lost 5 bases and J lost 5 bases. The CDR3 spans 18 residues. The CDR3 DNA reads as TGTGCCAGCAGCCCCGAAGGGACAGGGTTATCCGGAACCGGGGAGCTGTTTTTT. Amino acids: CASSPEGTGLSGTGELFF.

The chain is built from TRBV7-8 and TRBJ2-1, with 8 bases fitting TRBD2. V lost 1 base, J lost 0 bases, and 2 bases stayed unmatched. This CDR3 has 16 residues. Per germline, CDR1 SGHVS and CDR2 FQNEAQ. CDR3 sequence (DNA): TGTGCCAGCAGCTTAGATAGCGGGAACTCCTACAATGAGCAGTTCTTC. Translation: CASSLDSGNSYNEQFF.

CDR3 residues: CASSYAEGSYGYTF. Here the CDR3 DNA reads TGTGCCAGCAGTTATGCGGAGGGGTCATATGGCTACACCTTC. The chain is built from TRBV27 and TRBJ1-2; perhaps TRBD1 as D (5 bases). Germline CDR1 and CDR2: MNHEY and SMNVEV (reference sequence). CDR3 length: 14 amino acids. Trimming shortened V by 4 bases and J by 5 bases, and 14 bases separated the two germline ends.

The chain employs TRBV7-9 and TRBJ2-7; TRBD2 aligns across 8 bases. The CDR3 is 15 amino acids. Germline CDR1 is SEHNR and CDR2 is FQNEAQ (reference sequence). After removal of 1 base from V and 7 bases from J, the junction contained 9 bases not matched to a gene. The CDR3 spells CASSLVREGLYEQYF. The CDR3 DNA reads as TGTGCCAGCAGCTTAGTTCGGGAGGGCCTGTATGAGCAGTACTTC.

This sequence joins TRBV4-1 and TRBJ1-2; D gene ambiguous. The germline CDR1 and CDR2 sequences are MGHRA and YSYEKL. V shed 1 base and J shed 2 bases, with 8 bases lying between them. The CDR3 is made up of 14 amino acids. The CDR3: CASSQVEANYGYTF. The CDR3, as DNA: TGCGCCAGCAGCCAAGTGGAAGCGAACTATGGCTACACCTTC.

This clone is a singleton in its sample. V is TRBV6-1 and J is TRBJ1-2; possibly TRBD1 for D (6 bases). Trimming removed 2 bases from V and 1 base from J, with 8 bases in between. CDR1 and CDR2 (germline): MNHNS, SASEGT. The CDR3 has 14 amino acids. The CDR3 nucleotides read TGTGCCAGCAGTGAATGGACAGTTAACTATGGCTACACCTTC. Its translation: CASSEWTVNYGYTF.

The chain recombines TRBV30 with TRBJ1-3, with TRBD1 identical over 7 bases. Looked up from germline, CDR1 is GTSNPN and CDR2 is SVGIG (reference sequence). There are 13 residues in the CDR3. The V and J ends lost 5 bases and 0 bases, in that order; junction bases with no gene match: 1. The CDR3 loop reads CAWRDSSGNTIYF. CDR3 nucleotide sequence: TGTGCCTGGCGGGACAGCTCTGGAAACACCATATATTTT.

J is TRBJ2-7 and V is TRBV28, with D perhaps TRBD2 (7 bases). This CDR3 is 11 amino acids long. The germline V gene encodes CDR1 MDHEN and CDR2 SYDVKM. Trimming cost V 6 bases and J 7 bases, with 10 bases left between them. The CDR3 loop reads CASRGRGEQYF. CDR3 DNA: TGTGCCAGCAGGGGGAGGGGGGAGCAGTACTTC.